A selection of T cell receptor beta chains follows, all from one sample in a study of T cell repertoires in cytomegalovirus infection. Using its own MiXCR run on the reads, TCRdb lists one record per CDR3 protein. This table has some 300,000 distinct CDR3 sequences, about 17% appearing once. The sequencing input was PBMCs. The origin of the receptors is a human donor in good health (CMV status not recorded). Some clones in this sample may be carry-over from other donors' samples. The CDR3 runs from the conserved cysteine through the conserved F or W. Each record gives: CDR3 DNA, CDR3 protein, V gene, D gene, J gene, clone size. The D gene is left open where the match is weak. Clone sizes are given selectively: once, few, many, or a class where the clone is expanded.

CDR3 DNA: TGCAGTGCGGACAGGGGTGGTGAAGCTTTCTTT
CDR3 protein: CSADRGGEAFF
V gene: TRBV20-1
D gene: TRBD1
J gene: TRBJ1-1
clone size: NA

CDR3 DNA: TGTGCCACCAGATTACAGGGATTCGGCTACACCTTC
CDR3 protein: CATRLQGFGYTF
V gene: TRBV6-5
D gene: NA
J gene: TRBJ1-2
clone size: many

CDR3 DNA: TGTGCCAGCAGCTCGACAGGGTCCTACGAGCAGTACTTC
CDR3 protein: CASSSTGSYEQYF
V gene: TRBV11-3
D gene: TRBD1
J gene: TRBJ2-7
clone size: few

CDR3 DNA: TGTGCCAGCTCAGACGGGACTAGCGGGTCCAATGAGCAGTTCTTC
CDR3 protein: CASSDGTSGSNEQFF
V gene: TRBV18
D gene: TRBD2
J gene: TRBJ2-1
clone size: NA

CDR3 DNA: TGTGCCAGCAGTTTATTGGGACAGGGCCACTCCTACGAGCAGTACTTC
CDR3 protein: CASSLLGQGHSYEQYF
V gene: TRBV28
D gene: TRBD1
J gene: TRBJ2-7
clone size: few

CDR3 DNA: TGTGCCACCAGTGACCCCGGGAGTAATGCAGATACGCAGTATTTT
CDR3 protein: CATSDPGSNADTQYF
V gene: TRBV24-1
D gene: NA
J gene: TRBJ2-3
clone size: many

CDR3 DNA: TGCGCCAGCAGGACAGAAGGCGATACGCAGTATTTT
CDR3 protein: CASRTEGDTQYF
V gene: TRBV5-1
D gene: NA
J gene: TRBJ2-3
clone size: NA

CDR3 DNA: TGTGCCAGCAGTCCGGTAGATCAGGGTAGAAGGGATACGCAGTATTTT
CDR3 protein: CASSPVDQGRRDTQYF
V gene: TRBV28
D gene: NA
J gene: TRBJ2-3
clone size: NA

CDR3 DNA: TGTGCCAGCAGCCCGTGGGGGGGCCTTACCTACGAGCAGTACTTC
CDR3 protein: CASSPWGGLTYEQYF
V gene: TRBV12-3/TRBV12-4
D gene: NA
J gene: TRBJ2-7
clone size: NA

CDR3 DNA: TGTGCCAGCAGTGGGACAGGGAGATCCCTAGAGGCGCAGTATTTT
CDR3 protein: CASSGTGRSLEAQYF
V gene: TRBV2
D gene: TRBD1
J gene: TRBJ2-3
clone size: many

CDR3 DNA: TGTGCCAGCAGCGAAATCGGGAGGGGCGGGGAAGATACGCAGTATTTT
CDR3 protein: CASSEIGRGGEDTQYF
V gene: TRBV7-2
D gene: TRBD2
J gene: TRBJ2-3
clone size: many

CDR3 DNA: TGTGCCAGCAGTCCCTGGGGTCCGAACACTGAAGCTTTCTTT
CDR3 protein: CASSPWGPNTEAFF
V gene: TRBV6-6
D gene: NA
J gene: TRBJ1-1
clone size: NA

CDR3 DNA: TGCAGTGCTAGTAATAGCGGGCCCCGGGGCGAGCAGTACTTC
CDR3 protein: CSASNSGPRGEQYF
V gene: TRBV20-1
D gene: TRBD2
J gene: TRBJ2-7
clone size: few

CDR3 DNA: TGCAGCGTTGACGACAGGGGCAAGTACAATGAGCAGTTCTTC
CDR3 protein: CSVDDRGKYNEQFF
V gene: TRBV29-1
D gene: TRBD1
J gene: TRBJ2-1
clone size: few

CDR3 DNA: TGCAGTGGGGTAGCCAACACTAATCTAAATGAGCAGTTCTTC
CDR3 protein: CSGVANTNLNEQFF
V gene: TRBV20-1
D gene: NA
J gene: TRBJ2-1
clone size: NA

CDR3 DNA: TGCGCCAGCAGCCAAGTTTTTCCTAGCGGGTTCACCTACGAGCAGTACTTC
CDR3 protein: CASSQVFPSGFTYEQYF
V gene: TRBV4-1
D gene: TRBD2
J gene: TRBJ2-7
clone size: few

CDR3 DNA: TGTGCCAGCAGCTTTAGCGGGGGGGCCGCGGAGACCCAGTACTTC
CDR3 protein: CASSFSGGAAETQYF
V gene: TRBV7-2
D gene: TRBD2
J gene: TRBJ2-5
clone size: many

CDR3 DNA: TGTGCCAGCCCACCCAAGCGGGACACCGGGGAGCTGTTTTTT
CDR3 protein: CASPPKRDTGELFF
V gene: TRBV6-1
D gene: NA
J gene: TRBJ2-2
clone size: few

CDR3 DNA: TGTGCCAGCAGTGAATACGGCGGGGGAGGTTTTAATGAGCAGTTCTTC
CDR3 protein: CASSEYGGGGFNEQFF
V gene: TRBV25-1
D gene: TRBD2
J gene: TRBJ2-1
clone size: few

CDR3 DNA: TGTGCCAGCAGCTCCCTTGGAGGTTACGGAAACACCATATATTTT
CDR3 protein: CASSSLGGYGNTIYF
V gene: TRBV7-2
D gene: NA
J gene: TRBJ1-3
clone size: many

CDR3 DNA: TGTGCCAGCAGCTCTCCAGGGGACGAAAAACTGTTTTTT
CDR3 protein: CASSSPGDEKLFF
V gene: TRBV7-9
D gene: NA
J gene: TRBJ1-4
clone size: many

CDR3 DNA: TGTGCCAGCAGCGAGCTCCTAGACAGGGGTCCCGGCTACACCTTC
CDR3 protein: CASSELLDRGPGYTF
V gene: TRBV7-2
D gene: TRBD1
J gene: TRBJ1-2
clone size: NA

CDR3 DNA: TGTGCCAGCACCAAGACAGGGGGTACGGATAATTCACCCCTCCACTTT
CDR3 protein: CASTKTGGTDNSPLHF
V gene: TRBV7-2
D gene: TRBD1
J gene: TRBJ1-6
clone size: many

CDR3 DNA: TGTGCCACCAGTGATTTCGGAGAGGATGAGCAGTTCTTC
CDR3 protein: CATSDFGEDEQFF
V gene: TRBV24-1
D gene: NA
J gene: TRBJ2-1
clone size: NA

CDR3 DNA: TGTGCCAGCAGTGATGTAGCGGATCCCTACAATGAGCAGTTCTTC
CDR3 protein: CASSDVADPYNEQFF
V gene: TRBV2
D gene: NA
J gene: TRBJ2-1
clone size: few

CDR3 DNA: TGTGCCAGCAGTTACTCGCGGTTCCCCTACAATGAGCAGTTCTTC
CDR3 protein: CASSYSRFPYNEQFF
V gene: TRBV6-5
D gene: NA
J gene: TRBJ2-1
clone size: many

CDR3 DNA: TGCAGTGCTAAGGGGGGACAGTGGATCTACGAGCAGTACTTC
CDR3 protein: CSAKGGQWIYEQYF
V gene: TRBV20-1
D gene: NA
J gene: TRBJ2-7
clone size: NA

CDR3 DNA: TGTGCCAGCTCACCGCAGGACAGGGTCTATGGCTACACCTTC
CDR3 protein: CASSPQDRVYGYTF
V gene: TRBV18
D gene: TRBD1
J gene: TRBJ1-2
clone size: NA

CDR3 DNA: TGTGCCAGCTCACAGGGACCCTATCAGCCCCAGCATTTT
CDR3 protein: CASSQGPYQPQHF
V gene: TRBV6-1
D gene: NA
J gene: TRBJ1-5
clone size: NA

CDR3 DNA: TGTGCCAGCAGCTGGCAGGGTTTCACTGAAGCTTTCTTT
CDR3 protein: CASSWQGFTEAFF
V gene: TRBV7-2
D gene: NA
J gene: TRBJ1-1
clone size: many

CDR3 DNA: TGTGCCAGCGGTAGAGGAACCAATACCTACGAGCAGTACTTC
CDR3 protein: CASGRGTNTYEQYF
V gene: TRBV28
D gene: NA
J gene: TRBJ2-7
clone size: NA

CDR3 DNA: TGTGCCAGCAGCTTAACGATAGACAATGAGCAGTTCTTC
CDR3 protein: CASSLTIDNEQFF
V gene: TRBV7-9
D gene: NA
J gene: TRBJ2-1
clone size: few

CDR3 DNA: TGTGCCAGTAGTATAGATCCAACAGGGGTATCCAACTATGGCTACACCTTC
CDR3 protein: CASSIDPTGVSNYGYTF
V gene: TRBV19
D gene: TRBD1
J gene: TRBJ1-2
clone size: few

CDR3 DNA: TGTGCCAGCAGTATCGTGGGGGCCGACTACAATGAGCAGTTCTTC
CDR3 protein: CASSIVGADYNEQFF
V gene: TRBV19
D gene: NA
J gene: TRBJ2-1
clone size: many

CDR3 DNA: TGTGCCAGCAGCTTAGTAGGTCCGAGTAGGGCGTCGAGCAATGAGCAGTTCTTC
CDR3 protein: CASSLVGPSRASSNEQFF
V gene: TRBV11-2
D gene: NA
J gene: TRBJ2-1
clone size: many

CDR3 DNA: TGTGCCAGCAGTTTAGGTTCCAGGGACTATGGCTACACCTTC
CDR3 protein: CASSLGSRDYGYTF
V gene: TRBV12-3/TRBV12-4
D gene: NA
J gene: TRBJ1-2
clone size: many

CDR3 DNA: TGTGCCAGCAGTCCAGTTCCAGGGGGCTACACCGGGGAGCTGTTTTTT
CDR3 protein: CASSPVPGGYTGELFF
V gene: TRBV27
D gene: TRBD1
J gene: TRBJ2-2
clone size: few

CDR3 DNA: TGTGCCAGTGGCCAGGGGGTTAATGAAAAACTGTTTTTT
CDR3 protein: CASGQGVNEKLFF
V gene: TRBV28
D gene: TRBD1
J gene: TRBJ1-4
clone size: NA

CDR3 DNA: TGTGCCAGCAGCTTGGTTGTGGACAGGGCCACAGATACGCAGTATTTT
CDR3 protein: CASSLVVDRATDTQYF
V gene: TRBV5-4
D gene: TRBD1
J gene: TRBJ2-3
clone size: NA

CDR3 DNA: TGTGCCAGCAGCCGCATCGGGGCCCTCCGGTCCCAGTCGGGCTATGGCTACACCTTC
CDR3 protein: CASSRIGALRSQSGYGYTF
V gene: TRBV11-2
D gene: NA
J gene: TRBJ1-2
clone size: NA

CDR3 DNA: TGTGCCAGCAGCCCCATGGGGCGCAATGAGCAGTTCTTC
CDR3 protein: CASSPMGRNEQFF
V gene: TRBV5-6
D gene: NA
J gene: TRBJ2-1
clone size: few

CDR3 DNA: TGTGCCAGCAGTTCCGTCGCAGAGGAGCAGTACTTC
CDR3 protein: CASSSVAEEQYF
V gene: TRBV28
D gene: NA
J gene: TRBJ2-7
clone size: NA

CDR3 DNA: TGCAGTGCTAGGGACTCTAGAAATGACGTCCTCCACTTT
CDR3 protein: CSARDSRNDVLHF
V gene: TRBV20-1
D gene: NA
J gene: TRBJ1-6
clone size: many

CDR3 DNA: TGCAGTGCTAGAGGTTTGGACAGGGGGCTTAATTCACCCCTCCACTTT
CDR3 protein: CSARGLDRGLNSPLHF
V gene: TRBV20-1
D gene: TRBD1
J gene: TRBJ1-6
clone size: few

CDR3 DNA: TGCAGTGCTAGAGGATCCGGGACAGGCGTCAAACAAGAGACCCAGTACTTC
CDR3 protein: CSARGSGTGVKQETQYF
V gene: TRBV20-1
D gene: TRBD1
J gene: TRBJ2-5
clone size: NA

CDR3 DNA: TGTGCCAGTTCCACAGGGGGCGAGGACACCGGGGAGCTGTTTTTT
CDR3 protein: CASSTGGEDTGELFF
V gene: TRBV28
D gene: TRBD1
J gene: TRBJ2-2
clone size: few

CDR3 DNA: TGTGCCAGCAGCTTAATTCGGGGTTACGAGCAGTACTTC
CDR3 protein: CASSLIRGYEQYF
V gene: TRBV7-2
D gene: NA
J gene: TRBJ2-7
clone size: many

CDR3 DNA: TGTGCCAGCAGCCAAGACGCAACGACAGGGCTTTACACCTACGAGCAGTACTTC
CDR3 protein: CASSQDATTGLYTYEQYF
V gene: TRBV4-2
D gene: TRBD1
J gene: TRBJ2-7
clone size: few

CDR3 DNA: TGTGCTAGTGAATCCGGGACGGAAGCTTTCTTT
CDR3 protein: CASESGTEAFF
V gene: TRBV12-5
D gene: NA
J gene: TRBJ1-1
clone size: NA

CDR3 DNA: TGCGCCAGCATCAGTCATCCGGGACAGGGGACCCTCGGCTCCTACAATGAGCAGTTCTTC
CDR3 protein: CASISHPGQGTLGSYNEQFF
V gene: TRBV10-2
D gene: TRBD1
J gene: TRBJ2-1
clone size: NA

CDR3 DNA: TGCAGTGCAATAAAGACTAGCGGGGGTTACGAGCAGTACTTC
CDR3 protein: CSAIKTSGGYEQYF
V gene: TRBV20-1
D gene: TRBD2
J gene: TRBJ2-7
clone size: NA

CDR3 DNA: TGTGCCACCCGACGTGCTGGAGGGACAGTCTATGGCTACACCTTC
CDR3 protein: CATRRAGGTVYGYTF
V gene: TRBV6-2/TRBV6-3
D gene: TRBD1
J gene: TRBJ1-2
clone size: many